One and the same sample provided the 25 T cell receptor beta chains below, sequenced in a study of cytomegalovirus exposure and HLA in healthy donors. The PCR employed 60 Vbeta primers together with 13 Jbeta primers. The data were produced by immunoSEQ multiplex PCR, yet TCRdb's version contains in-frame clones alone and is incomplete. The profile shows approximately 120,000 clones, just under 70% of them singletons. The source material was PBMCs. All receptors derive from a woman between 70 and 85 years old in good health and CMV-seropositive.

This chain links TRBV7-9 with TRBJ1-1; no definite D call. The germline V gene has CDR1 SEHNR and CDR2 FQNEAQ (reference sequence). The CDR3 is made up of 14 amino acids. The ends were cut back, 5 bases at V and 2 bases at J, with 12 bases in the middle. In DNA, the CDR3 is TGTGCCAGCAGCGTCGGTCCGGGAAACACTGAAGCTTTCTTT. This translates into CASSVGPGNTEAFF.

The V gene is TRBV11-2, the J gene TRBJ1-1, with 7 bases that match TRBD1. The V segment lost 5 bases and the J segment 0 bases; nucleotides outside the gene matches: 6. The CDR3 is made up of 15 amino acids. Germline V lookup: CDR1 SGHAT, CDR2 FQNNGV. CDR3 coding DNA: TGTGCCAGCAGCACCCAGACAGGGATGAACACTGAAGCTTTCTTT. The encoded protein is CASSTQTGMNTEAFF.

The chain is built from TRBV4-3 and TRBJ2-3; no definite D call. V was clipped by 0 bases and J by 3 bases, with 4 bases between them. The CDR3 has 13 amino acids. CDR1 is LGHNA and CDR2 is YSLEER in the germline V gene. The chain's CDR3 is CASSQERTDTQYF. The CDR3 DNA follows: TGCGCCAGCAGCCAAGAACGGACAGATACGCAGTATTTT.

The V gene is TRBV25-1, the J gene TRBJ1-1, with a tentative D call TRBD1 (6 bases). Looked up from germline, CDR1 is MGHDK and CDR2 is SYGVNS. The germline V and J ends were trimmed by 6 bases and 5 bases, with 16 bases remaining between them. CDR3 length: 14 amino acids. The CDR3 bases are TGTGCCAGCAGGCTGGCGGGGGGCCAAACTGAAGCTTTCTTT. Translating gives CASRLAGGQTEAFF.

V usage is TRBV27 and J usage is TRBJ1-5; TRBD1 agrees at 7 bases. The V gene's germline CDR1 is MNHEY and CDR2 SMNVEV (reference sequence). Trimming removed 5 bases from V and 6 bases from J; junction bases left unmatched: 7. This CDR3 has 14 amino acids. The CDR3 loop is CASSRTGALQPQHF. In DNA form, the CDR3 reads TGTGCCAGCAGTCGAACAGGGGCCCTTCAGCCCCAGCATTTT.

The V and J genes are TRBV10-3 and TRBJ2-5; the match to TRBD2 covers 15 bases. With V trimmed by 4 bases and J by 2 bases, 5 bases remained unmatched. This CDR3 comprises 17 residues. The germline CDR1 and CDR2 sequences are ENHRY and SYGVKD. CDR3 residues: CAISGGLAGGKQETQYF. CDR3 in DNA: TGTGCCATCAGTGGGGGACTAGCGGGGGGTAAACAAGAGACCCAGTACTTC.

This clone was seen once. V and J are TRBV7-2 and TRBJ1-3; possible D gene TRBD1, 5 bases. The CDR3 has 16 residues. Germline CDR1 SGHTA, CDR2 FQGNSA. V was cut by 0 bases and J by 0 bases, with 9 bases left in between. DNA for the CDR3: TGTGCCAGCAGCTTAGCAGGGGCGGTCTCTGGAAACACCATATATTTT. Translating gives CASSLAGAVSGNTIYF.

The chain has TRBV6-1 and TRBJ2-1; 10 bases are shared with TRBD2. Germline V gene lookup returns CDR1 MNHNS and CDR2 SASEGT. The CDR3 consists of 15 residues. V lost 3 bases to trimming and J lost 3 bases; unmatched junction nucleotides: 2. The CDR3 loop is CASSESSGGYNEQFF. The DNA of the CDR3 is TGTGCCAGCAGTGAGTCTAGCGGGGGCTACAATGAGCAGTTCTTC.

The chain couples TRBV5-1 to TRBJ2-7; 8 nucleotides match TRBD1. CDR3 length: 15 amino acids. Trimming cost V 0 bases and J 5 bases; bases outside gene matches: 7. The V gene's germline CDR1 is SGHRS and CDR2 YFSETQ. The CDR3 region has the DNA TGCGCCAGCAGCTTGGGAACAGGGGGAAGGAACGAGCAGTACTTC. This sequence encodes CASSLGTGGRNEQYF.

The CDR3 region is CASSLSGGALGTQYF. In nucleotides, the CDR3 is TGTGCCAGCAGCCTTAGCGGGGGGGCTCTGGGTACGCAGTATTTT. The chain is built from TRBV7-9 and TRBJ2-3; 11 nucleotides align to TRBD2. V lost 5 bases and J lost 8; bases outside the gene matches: 9. CDR1 is SEHNR and CDR2 is FQNEAQ in the germline V gene (reference sequence). This CDR3 comprises 15 residues.

The chain recombines TRBV6-5 with TRBJ1-1; no reliable D call. Trimming cost V 0 bases and J 1 base, with 9 bases left between them. CDR3 size: 15 residues. In germline, CDR1 is MNHEY, CDR2 SVGAGI. For the CDR3, the DNA is TGTGCCAGCAGTTACTCAGGAGGGTGGAACACTGAAGCTTTCTTT. Amino acid sequence: CASSYSGGWNTEAFF.

The rearrangement links TRBV5-4 to TRBJ1-1; D possibly corresponds to TRBD1 (5 bases). Trimming removed 2 bases from V and 5 bases from J, with 16 bases in between. The germline V gene encodes CDR1 SGHNT and CDR2 YYREEE (reference sequence). CDR3 length: 15 amino acids. The DNA for the CDR3 is TGTGCCAGCAGCTTTCAAGGGGCATTGAGTACTGAAGCTTTCTTT. Its protein is CASSFQGALSTEAFF.

The CDR3: CASSSYRGQGGADTQYF. The CDR3 nucleotides are TGTGCCAGCAGCTCCTACAGGGGGCAAGGGGGCGCAGATACGCAGTATTTT. The chain carries TRBV7-2 and TRBJ2-3, with TRBD1 identical over 9 bases. Trimming took 4 bases from V and 4 from J; bases not matched to a gene: 12. This CDR3 has 17 amino acids. Germline V gene sequence: CDR1 SGHTA, CDR2 FQGNSA.

The gene calls are TRBV4-1 and TRBJ2-7; TRBD2 is a possible D gene (6 bases). In germline, CDR1 is MGHRA, CDR2 YSYEKL. V was shortened by 1 base and J by 9 bases, with 19 bases between the two germline ends. CDR3 length: 15 residues. CDR3 loop: CASSQVGVKSEGQYF. The CDR3 DNA sequence: TGCGCCAGCAGCCAAGTGGGAGTGAAATCGGAGGGGCAGTACTTC.

The rearrangement links TRBV7-2 to TRBJ2-1, with TRBD2 as a possible D gene (6 bases). CDR3 size: 16 residues. Per germline, CDR1 SGHTA and CDR2 FQGNSA. The V gene lost 2 bases and the J gene lost 10 bases, with 21 bases spanning the gap. CDR3 coding DNA: TGTGCCAGCAGCTTATCCACGGCTAGCGCGGCTTGGGAGCAGTTCTTC. Translated: CASSLSTASAAWEQFF.

The gene calls are TRBV15 and TRBJ1-6; D gene uncertain. Trimming took off 0 bases at V and 4 bases at J, with 7 bases between the two ends. Germline V gene data show CDR1 as LNHNV and CDR2 as YYDKDF (reference sequence). CDR3 length equals 15 residues. The CDR3 DNA follows: TGTGCCACCAGCAGAGAAGGACTGTATAATTCACCCCTCCACTTT. This encodes CATSREGLYNSPLHF.

V is TRBV7-2 and J is TRBJ2-7; D not certain. The CDR3 sequence is 14 residues long. Deletions cut 2 bases from V and 2 bases from J, with 10 bases between. Germline values: CDR1 SGHTA, CDR2 FQGNSA. For the CDR3, the DNA is TGTGCCAGCAGCTTAATGTACGGAGCCTACGAGCAGTACTTC. This translates into CASSLMYGAYEQYF.

About this clone itself: The sample contains more than one DNA sequence encoding this CDR3. The chain employs TRBV19 and TRBJ2-7; the match to TRBD1 covers 7 bases. Germline CDR1 and CDR2: LNHDA and SQIVND (reference sequence). V dropped 6 bases and J dropped 0; count of bases not matched to a gene: 5. The CDR3 has 14 amino acids. CDR3 DNA: TGTGCCAGTAGAGGGACAGCTAGCTCCTACGAGCAGTACTTC. It encodes CASRGTASSYEQYF.

V gene TRBV30 combines with J gene TRBJ2-5; no clear D gene. Trimming took 2 bases from V and 2 from J, leaving 3 bases between them. The CDR3 sequence is 11 residues long. The germline V gene has CDR1 GTSNPN and CDR2 SVGIG (reference sequence). The CDR3 DNA reads TGTGCCTGGAGTTCGCAAGAGACCCAGTACTTC. Its translation: CAWSSQETQYF.

This clone was observed a few times. J is TRBJ2-5 and V is TRBV11-2, with 10 bases that match TRBD2. This CDR3 contains 17 residues. The V and J ends lost 5 bases and 7 bases, in that order; junction bases with no gene match: 16. CDR1 and CDR2 from the germline V gene are SGHAT and FQNNGV. The chain's CDR3 is CASSLDGQRGGLGTQYF. In nucleotides, the CDR3 is TGTGCCAGCAGCCTCGACGGCCAGCGGGGGGGCCTGGGGACCCAGTACTTC.

The chain couples TRBV5-8 to TRBJ1-5, with TRBD1 matching over 8 bases. The CDR3 consists of 15 residues. Germline V lookup: CDR1 SGHTS, CDR2 YDEGEE. The junction had 12 bases not matched to a gene; V was cut back by 7 bases and J by 6 bases. The CDR3 loop reads CASRTSQGAIQPQHF. In nucleotides, the CDR3 is TGTGCCAGCCGGACCTCGCAGGGGGCGATTCAGCCCCAGCATTTT.

This rearrangement joins TRBV18 to TRBJ1-3; 7 nucleotides agree with TRBD1. The V gene end was trimmed by 2 bases and the J gene end by 2 bases; junction bases not matched to a gene: 3. This CDR3 is 15 amino acids long. Germline V gene lookup returns CDR1 KGHSH and CDR2 LQKENI. This CDR3 reads CASSPIQGTGNTIYF. The CDR3 region has the DNA TGTGCCAGCTCACCAATACAGGGGACTGGAAACACCATATATTTT.

This clone was recorded once. V usage is TRBV6-5 and J usage is TRBJ2-3; D unresolved. CDR1 and CDR2 (germline): MNHEY, SVGAGI. The V and J ends lost 5 bases and 1 base respectively, with 7 bases between them. There are 13 residues in the CDR3. The CDR3 reads CASSTYGTDTQYF. The DNA of the CDR3 is TGTGCCAGCAGTACCTACGGCACAGATACGCAGTATTTT.

About this clone itself: A read error may produce the germline difference seen at one junction end. This sequence joins TRBV7-2 and TRBJ1-5; D is uncertain. The CDR3 totals 13 residues. The germline gives CDR1 SGHTA, CDR2 FQGNSA. The CDR3 DNA follows: TGTGTCAGCAGCTTAGAGCCGGAGCAGCCCCAGCATTTT. Translating gives CVSSLEPEQPQHF. The whole variable domain, filled in from reference TRBV7-2 and TRBJ1-5, reads GAGVSQSPSNKVTEKGKDVELRCDPISGHTALYWYRQSLGQGLEFLIYFQGNSAPDKSGLPSDRFSAERTGGSVSTLTIQRTQQEDSAVYLCVSSLEPEQPQHFGDGTRLSIL.

The CDR3 DNA sequence: TGCGCCAGCAGCTTGGCCATAGTAGCGGGGGGGCGTAATGAGCAGTTCTTC. This sequence encodes CASSLAIVAGGRNEQFF. The V gene is TRBV5-1, the J gene TRBJ2-1, with 11 bases identical to TRBD2. Germline V gene lookup returns CDR1 SGHRS and CDR2 YFSETQ. The CDR3 has 17 residues. The V segment lost 0 bases and the J segment 7 bases; nucleotides outside the gene matches: 9.